These T cell receptor beta chains were read from a single sample in a study of radiotherapy plus CTLA-4 blockade in lung cancer. Repertoires were generated with immunoSEQ multiplex PCR, while TCRdb's copy carries only in-frame clones and drops some. In the table there are about 77,000 clones, less than 85% of which are singletons. The source was peripheral blood, collected from a patient treated with radiotherapy plus ipilimumab. These receptors all come from a human donor with non-small cell lung cancer whose response to radiotherapy plus ipilimumab could not be evaluated. Each CDR3 is given with its conserved first and last residue. The order of the fields is J gene, D gene, V gene, clone size, CDR3 DNA, CDR3 protein. D genes are given only for firm matches. Expanded clones are given a class, and other clones once, few, many or no size at all.

j_call: TRBJ1-2
d_call: -
v_call: TRBV19
clone_size: few
cdr3_nt: TGTGCCAGTAGTACTCCGGGAAACGTCTACTATGGCTACACCTTC
cdr3_aa: CASSTPGNVYYGYTF

j_call: TRBJ2-7
d_call: TRBD2
v_call: TRBV10-1
clone_size: -
cdr3_nt: TGCGCCAGCAGTGATTTGGCGGGGGTCTCCTACGAGCAGTACTTC
cdr3_aa: CASSDLAGVSYEQYF

j_call: TRBJ2-5
d_call: TRBD2
v_call: TRBV30
clone_size: -
cdr3_nt: TGTGCCTCGATGGGGGGGAGGGAGACCCAGTACTTC
cdr3_aa: CASMGGRETQYF

j_call: TRBJ2-5
d_call: -
v_call: TRBV4-1
clone_size: -
cdr3_nt: TGCGCCAGCAGCCAAGGCTCAGGAGAGACCCAGTACTTC
cdr3_aa: CASSQGSGETQYF

j_call: TRBJ2-5
d_call: TRBD2
v_call: TRBV6-1
clone_size: -
cdr3_nt: TGTGCCAGCAGTGAAAACAGCGGGGCTTATCAAGAGACCCAGTACTTC
cdr3_aa: CASSENSGAYQETQYF

j_call: TRBJ1-2
d_call: TRBD1
v_call: TRBV10-1
clone_size: -
cdr3_nt: TGCGCCAGCAGCCTGGACAGGGACCCACTCCCAATATATGGCTACACCTTC
cdr3_aa: CASSLDRDPLPIYGYTF

j_call: TRBJ1-5
d_call: -
v_call: TRBV27
clone_size: -
cdr3_nt: TGTGCCAGCAGTTCAATTCGGGTGGGAGGTCTACAGCCCCAGCATTTT
cdr3_aa: CASSSIRVGGLQPQHF

j_call: TRBJ2-3
d_call: -
v_call: TRBV2
clone_size: -
cdr3_nt: TGTGCCAGCAGTTCTCAGGGGAGCACAGATACGCAGTATTTT
cdr3_aa: CASSSQGSTDTQYF

j_call: TRBJ2-5
d_call: TRBD1
v_call: TRBV6-1
clone_size: -
cdr3_nt: TGTGCCAGCAGTGAAAGGGGACAGGGAGGGGTGGAGACCCAGTACTTC
cdr3_aa: CASSERGQGGVETQYF

j_call: TRBJ1-5
d_call: -
v_call: TRBV15
clone_size: -
cdr3_nt: TGTGCCACCAGCAGCCAACGGACTTCGGGTCAGCCCCAGCATTTT
cdr3_aa: CATSSQRTSGQPQHF

j_call: TRBJ1-1
d_call: TRBD1
v_call: TRBV5-6
clone_size: -
cdr3_nt: TGTGCCAGCAGCTTCAATACCGCATTTCTCAGGGGGCCGAACACTGAAGCTTTCTTT
cdr3_aa: CASSFNTAFLRGPNTEAFF

j_call: TRBJ1-2
d_call: TRBD1
v_call: TRBV4-1
clone_size: -
cdr3_nt: TGCGCCAGCAGCCAAGCGGAGGACAGGAGGGGCTACACCTTC
cdr3_aa: CASSQAEDRRGYTF

j_call: TRBJ2-1
d_call: -
v_call: TRBV5-4
clone_size: -
cdr3_nt: TGTGCCAGCAGCTTCGGGACTTACCTTTACAATGAGCAGTTCTTC
cdr3_aa: CASSFGTYLYNEQFF

j_call: TRBJ2-1
d_call: -
v_call: TRBV30
clone_size: once
cdr3_nt: TGTGCCAGACAGGAATTCTCCTACAATGAGCAGTTCTTC
cdr3_aa: CARQEFSYNEQFF

j_call: TRBJ1-2
d_call: TRBD1
v_call: TRBV27
clone_size: -
cdr3_nt: TGTGCCAGCAGACAGGGGGCGGGGGGCTACACCTTC
cdr3_aa: CASRQGAGGYTF

j_call: TRBJ2-5
d_call: TRBD2
v_call: TRBV15
clone_size: -
cdr3_nt: TGTGCCACCGGCGCTAGCGGAATAACCCAAGAGACCCAGTACTTC
cdr3_aa: CATGASGITQETQYF

j_call: TRBJ2-6
d_call: -
v_call: TRBV6-5
clone_size: few
cdr3_nt: TGTGCCAGCGCGCGAGGGGCCAACGTCCTGACTTTC
cdr3_aa: CASARGANVLTF

j_call: TRBJ2-3
d_call: -
v_call: TRBV4-3
clone_size: -
cdr3_nt: TGCGCCAGCAGCCAAGCCGGCTTAGCCGACACAGATACGCAGTATTTT
cdr3_aa: CASSQAGLADTDTQYF

j_call: TRBJ1-1
d_call: TRBD1
v_call: TRBV19
clone_size: -
cdr3_nt: TGTGCCAGTAGCTCCTATACGGGACAGGGGAACACTGAAGCTTTCTTT
cdr3_aa: CASSSYTGQGNTEAFF

j_call: TRBJ2-1
d_call: TRBD1
v_call: TRBV27
clone_size: once
cdr3_nt: TGTGCCACCGGGACAGGGGCGTACAATGAGCAGTTCTTC
cdr3_aa: CATGTGAYNEQFF

j_call: TRBJ2-1
d_call: TRBD2
v_call: TRBV10-3
clone_size: -
cdr3_nt: TGTGCCATCAGTGCTGGCGGGACTAGCGGGAGGGCCAGCAATGAGCAGTTCTTC
cdr3_aa: CAISAGGTSGRASNEQFF

j_call: TRBJ2-1
d_call: TRBD2
v_call: TRBV6-6
clone_size: -
cdr3_nt: TGTGCCAGCAGCCACCGGCTAGCGGGAGTCAATGAGCAGTTCTTC
cdr3_aa: CASSHRLAGVNEQFF

j_call: TRBJ2-5
d_call: -
v_call: TRBV19
clone_size: -
cdr3_nt: TGTGCCAGTAGACACGGGAGTTTCGGAGAGACCCAGTACTTC
cdr3_aa: CASRHGSFGETQYF

j_call: TRBJ1-2
d_call: TRBD1
v_call: TRBV7-2
clone_size: -
cdr3_nt: TGTGCCAGCAGCTTGACAGGGGAGCTGGCCTATGGCTACACCTTC
cdr3_aa: CASSLTGELAYGYTF

j_call: TRBJ2-1
d_call: -
v_call: TRBV18
clone_size: once
cdr3_nt: TGTGCCAGCGCGTCCGGGACTTCTTACAATGAGCAGTTCTTC
cdr3_aa: CASASGTSYNEQFF

j_call: TRBJ1-2
d_call: -
v_call: TRBV30
clone_size: -
cdr3_nt: TGTGCCTGGAGTAGGCAGGGTGATGGCTACACCTTC
cdr3_aa: CAWSRQGDGYTF

j_call: TRBJ1-2
d_call: TRBD1
v_call: TRBV4-1
clone_size: -
cdr3_nt: TGCGCCAGCAGCCCAGGGGGCCCCTATGGCTACACCTTC
cdr3_aa: CASSPGGPYGYTF

j_call: TRBJ2-2
d_call: TRBD2
v_call: TRBV11-3
clone_size: -
cdr3_nt: TGTGCCAGCTCCCTAGCGGTATTGATGGGGACCGGGGAGCTGTTTTTT
cdr3_aa: CASSLAVLMGTGELFF

j_call: TRBJ1-2
d_call: TRBD1
v_call: TRBV9
clone_size: -
cdr3_nt: TGTGCCAGCAGCGGTCCGGGACAGGGCAGGGGCTACACCTTC
cdr3_aa: CASSGPGQGRGYTF

j_call: TRBJ2-7
d_call: -
v_call: TRBV19
clone_size: -
cdr3_nt: TGTGCCAGTAGTTGGTCCCACTCCCTCTCCTACGAGCAGTACTTC
cdr3_aa: CASSWSHSLSYEQYF

j_call: TRBJ1-3
d_call: TRBD1
v_call: TRBV6-1
clone_size: few
cdr3_nt: TGTGCCAGCAGTGATGGACAGGGGGCAGACACCATATATTTT
cdr3_aa: CASSDGQGADTIYF

j_call: TRBJ1-6
d_call: -
v_call: TRBV6-1
clone_size: -
cdr3_nt: TGTGCCAGCAGTGAAGCGCGGGGGTCACCCCTCCACTTT
cdr3_aa: CASSEARGSPLHF

j_call: TRBJ1-6
d_call: -
v_call: TRBV5-1
clone_size: -
cdr3_nt: TGCGCCAGCAGCTTGAGGGGTCGGGGGGCTAATTCACCCCTCCACTTT
cdr3_aa: CASSLRGRGANSPLHF

j_call: TRBJ2-7
d_call: -
v_call: TRBV7-9
clone_size: once
cdr3_nt: TGTGCCAGCGTCAGGGGCGACGAGCAGTACTTC
cdr3_aa: CASVRGDEQYF

j_call: TRBJ1-1
d_call: -
v_call: TRBV21-1
clone_size: once
cdr3_nt: TGTGCCAGCAGCAAAGGTGGACAGGGTGGAACCACTGAAGCTTTCTTT
cdr3_aa: CASSKGGQGGTTEAFF

j_call: TRBJ2-1
d_call: -
v_call: TRBV7-2
clone_size: -
cdr3_nt: TGTGCCAGCAGCTTAGTGGCGGTGGATGAGCAGTTCTTC
cdr3_aa: CASSLVAVDEQFF

j_call: TRBJ2-3
d_call: -
v_call: TRBV5-1
clone_size: once
cdr3_nt: TGCGCCAGCAGCTTCCAGGACACATCTAGCACAGATACGCAGTATTTT
cdr3_aa: CASSFQDTSSTDTQYF

j_call: TRBJ2-3
d_call: -
v_call: TRBV4-3
clone_size: -
cdr3_nt: TGCGCCAGCAGCCAAGAAGATAGTACAGGACCCACAGATACGCAGTATTTT
cdr3_aa: CASSQEDSTGPTDTQYF

j_call: TRBJ2-3
d_call: -
v_call: TRBV21-1
clone_size: once
cdr3_nt: TGTGCCAGCAGCAACCCACTAGCGGGGGGCCTCGGGCCTAGCACAGATACGCAGTATTTT
cdr3_aa: CASSNPLAGGLGPSTDTQYF

j_call: TRBJ2-2
d_call: -
v_call: TRBV11-3
clone_size: -
cdr3_nt: TGTGCCAGCAGCCCGTTGACCGGGGAGCTGTTTTTT
cdr3_aa: CASSPLTGELFF

j_call: TRBJ1-1
d_call: -
v_call: TRBV7-2
clone_size: -
cdr3_nt: TGTGCCAGCACCGGGAGGGATCGGAACACTGAAGCTTTCTTT
cdr3_aa: CASTGRDRNTEAFF

j_call: TRBJ2-7
d_call: TRBD2
v_call: TRBV5-1
clone_size: -
cdr3_nt: TGCGCCAGCAGCTTGTGGGGACTAGCGGCAGCCTCCTACGAGCAGTACTTC
cdr3_aa: CASSLWGLAAASYEQYF